The 17 T cell receptor beta chains below were found in one sample sequenced in a study of T-cell reconstitution after alpha-beta-depleted transplantation in children. During its preparation, the TCRbeta library received unique molecular identifiers. TCRdb re-called the PCR reads through MiXCR, storing one row per CDR3 protein. The data hold some 600,000 distinct CDR3 sequences, with approximately 15% observed a single time. This material consisted of PBMCs from the stem cell graft donor, taken from the stem cell graft. These receptor sequences come from a human donor who donated a stem cell graft to a child with acute myeloid leukemia.

The J gene is TRBJ1-3, the V gene TRBV6-5; D gene ambiguous. The germline gives CDR1 MNHEY, CDR2 SVGAGI. The CDR3 length is 14 residues. V lost 2 bases and J lost 2, with 7 bases in between. The CDR3 loop reads CASSYAGTGNTIYF. In DNA, the CDR3 is TGTGCCAGCAGTTACGCGGGGACTGGAAACACCATATATTTT.

This clonotype was counted only a few times. The chain joins TRBV4-2 to TRBJ2-5; TRBD2 matches at 10 bases. The ends lost 4 bases at V and 5 bases at J; junction bases unmatched: 7. CDR3 length: 15 amino acids. CDR1 LGHNA and CDR2 YNFKEQ come from the germline V gene. This CDR3 reads CASSRSGGARETQYF. CDR3 coding DNA: TGTGCCAGCAGCCGGAGCGGGGGGGCCCGCGAGACCCAGTACTTC.

This clonotype was counted at least ten times. The chain carries TRBV7-9 and TRBJ2-3; D is possibly TRBD1 (5 bases). V was trimmed by 2 bases and J by 0 bases, leaving 12 bases between them. CDR1 SEHNR and CDR2 FQNEAQ come from the germline V gene (reference sequence). The CDR3 has 16 amino acids. The CDR3 here is CASSLQGTPSTDTQYF. In DNA, the CDR3 is TGTGCCAGCAGCTTACAGGGAACCCCTAGCACAGATACGCAGTATTTT.

This clonotype was found a few times. Germline and junction disagree at one end, which may indicate a read error. The chain couples TRBV25-1 to TRBJ2-5; 9 positions match TRBD1. CDR1 is MGHDK, CDR2 SYGVNS, per germline. CDR3 length equals 15 residues. The CDR3 here is CASSEYRGRQETQYF. The CDR3 DNA sequence: TGTGCCAGCAGCGAATACAGGGGGCGACAAGAGACCCAGTACTTC.

As to this clonotype: A much larger clonotype is one base distant, so this may be a read error. This sequence joins TRBV20-1 and TRBJ2-7; D remains ambiguous. The CDR3 contains 13 residues. The germline V gene encodes CDR1 DFQATT and CDR2 SNEGSKA (reference sequence). DNA of the CDR3: TGCAGTGCTAGGCCTGACGGATCATACGAGAAGTACTTC. Translation: CSARPDGSYEKYF.

This clonotype was observed at least ten times. The CDR3 region has the DNA TGTGCCACCAGCAGAGGCGGGACAGGGGGCGGTGAAGCTTTCTTT. Protein sequence: CATSRGGTGGGEAFF. This rearrangement joins TRBV15 to TRBJ1-1, with 12 positions matching TRBD1. The CDR3 has 15 amino acids. V lost 1 base and J lost 7; bases outside the gene matches: 4. Germline V gene data show CDR1 as LNHNV and CDR2 as YYDKDF (reference sequence).

This clonotype was recorded at least ten times. V gene TRBV20-1 combines with J gene TRBJ2-7; D is perhaps TRBD1 (5 bases). This CDR3 is 16 amino acids long. V lost 0 bases and J lost 6, with 21 bases in between. The germline V gene encodes CDR1 DFQATT and CDR2 SNEGSKA (reference sequence). CDR3 coding DNA: TGCAGTGCTAGAGATGCAGGGAATGCCGGCTCGCGCGAGCAGTACTTC. Protein product: CSARDAGNAGSREQYF.

This clonotype was seen only a few times. The chain has TRBV7-8 and TRBJ2-7; 8 bases fit TRBD1. The V and J ends lost 6 bases and 6 bases, in that order; junction bases with no gene match: 7. CDR1 and CDR2 from the germline V gene are SGHVS and FQNEAQ. The length of the CDR3 is 13 residues. This CDR3 is CASSGQGVGEQYV. The CDR3 DNA reads TGTGCCAGCAGTGGACAGGGCGTCGGCGAGCAGTACGTC.

In its sample, this clonotype was seen a few times. The V and J genes are TRBV2 and TRBJ1-6, with 8 bases that match TRBD1. V was pared by 3 bases and J by 5 bases, with 6 bases of the junction left unmatched. Germline V gene data show CDR1 as SNHLY and CDR2 as FYNNEI. CDR3 length equals 16 residues. This CDR3 reads CASSDFTGGNNSPLHF. CDR3 DNA: TGTGCCAGCAGTGATTTTACAGGGGGAAATAATTCACCCCTCCACTTT.

There are a few counts of this clonotype. The rearrangement joins TRBV12-3 or TRBV12-4 to TRBJ1-6; D may be TRBD1 (6 bases). This CDR3 is 13 amino acids long. Trimming shortened V by 6 bases and J by 10 bases, and 13 bases separated the two germline ends. The CDR3 bases are TGTGCCAGCAGGTTTTCAGGGGACTCACCCCTCCACTTT. Its translation: CASRFSGDSPLHF.

This clonotype was recorded many times. The chain joins TRBV20-1 to TRBJ1-5; perhaps TRBD1 as D (5 bases). Germline assignment: CDR1 DFQATT and CDR2 SNEGSKA (reference sequence). The CDR3 spans 15 residues. Trimming took off 0 bases at V and 8 bases at J, with 17 bases between the two ends. The CDR3 DNA sequence: TGCAGTGCTAGAGATCTGTCGGACACCGACGAGCCCCAGCATTTT. This encodes CSARDLSDTDEPQHF.

The chain links TRBV7-9 to TRBJ1-2, with D possibly TRBD1 on 6 matching bases. In germline, CDR1 is SEHNR, CDR2 FQNEAQ (reference sequence). Trimming removed 6 bases from V and 2 bases from J, with 22 bases in between. The CDR3 loop spans 17 amino acids. CDR3 sequence (DNA): TGTGCCAGCAGTCACAGCTTAGTACCCACAGGGAACTATGGCTACACCTTC. Its protein is CASSHSLVPTGNYGYTF.

This clonotype came up a few times. V usage is TRBV15 and J usage is TRBJ2-2; possibly TRBD1 for D (5 bases). CDR1 LNHNV and CDR2 YYDKDF come from the germline V gene (reference sequence). CDR3 length: 17 amino acids. V lost 2 bases and J 0 bases, leaving 13 bases between the germline ends. The DNA of the CDR3 is TGTGCCACCAGCAGAAGCTCAGGGATCGCGAACACCGGGGAGCTGTTTTTT. Protein: CATSRSSGIANTGELFF.

As regards this clonotype: A read error may be the cause here, since a much bigger clone is one base away. The chain carries TRBV29-1 and TRBJ2-5; tentative D call: TRBD2 (6 bases). Germline lookup yields CDR1 SQVTM and CDR2 ANQGSEA. The CDR3 consists of 13 residues. CDR3 DNA: TGCAGCGTGGCTCAGGCGCTTCGGGAGACCCATTACTTC. Encoded protein: CSVAQALRETHYF.

This clonotype was seen a handful of times. This chain joins TRBV12-5 and TRBJ1-1; D not resolved. Deletions cut 3 bases from V and 10 bases from J, with 9 bases between. Germline V gene lookup returns CDR1 LGHNT and CDR2 FRNRAP. The CDR3 contains 11 residues. The CDR3 region is CASGLYRGAFF. The CDR3 DNA follows: TGTGCTAGTGGTTTATACAGAGGAGCTTTCTTT.

In this sample, this clonotype turned up a few times. The chain joins TRBV5-6 to TRBJ2-3; D is unclear. Trimming pared 7 bases from V and 3 bases from J, leaving 9 bases between. Germline V CDR1 and CDR2: SGHDT, YYEEEE. The CDR3 sequence is 12 residues long. The CDR3 DNA sequence: TGTGCCAGCGACTCTGATACAGATACGCAGTATTTT. Its translation: CASDSDTDTQYF. Full variable domain (outside the CDR3, taken from reference TRBV5-6 and TRBJ2-3): DAGVTQSPTHLIKTRGQQVTLRCSPKSGHDTVSWYQQALGQGPQFIFQYYEEEERQRGNFPDRFSGHQFPNYSSELNVNALLLGDSALYLCASDSDTDTQYFGPGTRLTVL.

This clonotype showed up just a few times. This chain connects TRBV7-2 to TRBJ1-3; TRBD1 agrees at 11 bases. The V gene end was trimmed by 5 bases and the J gene end by 4 bases; junction bases not matched to a gene: 4. This CDR3 region has 15 residues. Germline V gene lookup returns CDR1 SGHTA and CDR2 FQGNSA. DNA of the CDR3: TGTGCCAGCAGCCTGGACAGGGGGCGCGGAAACACCATATATTTT. Amino acids: CASSLDRGRGNTIYF.